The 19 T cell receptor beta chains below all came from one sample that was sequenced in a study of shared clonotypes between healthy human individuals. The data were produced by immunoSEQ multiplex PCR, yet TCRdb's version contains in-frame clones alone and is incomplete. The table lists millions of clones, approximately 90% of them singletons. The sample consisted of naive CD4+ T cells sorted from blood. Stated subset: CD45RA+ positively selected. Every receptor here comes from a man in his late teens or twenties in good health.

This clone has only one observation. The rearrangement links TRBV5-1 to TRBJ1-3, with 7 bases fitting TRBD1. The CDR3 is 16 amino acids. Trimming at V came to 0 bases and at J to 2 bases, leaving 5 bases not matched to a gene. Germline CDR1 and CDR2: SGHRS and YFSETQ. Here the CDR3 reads CASSLGYGTAGNTIYF. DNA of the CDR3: TGCGCCAGCAGCTTGGGATACGGGACAGCTGGAAACACCATATATTTT.

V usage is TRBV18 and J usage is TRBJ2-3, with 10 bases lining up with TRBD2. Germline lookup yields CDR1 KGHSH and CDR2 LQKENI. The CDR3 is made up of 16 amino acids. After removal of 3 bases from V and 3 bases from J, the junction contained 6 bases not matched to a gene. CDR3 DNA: TGTGCCAGCTCACCCCTACTAGCGGGAATGACAGATACGCAGTATTTT. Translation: CASSPLLAGMTDTQYF.

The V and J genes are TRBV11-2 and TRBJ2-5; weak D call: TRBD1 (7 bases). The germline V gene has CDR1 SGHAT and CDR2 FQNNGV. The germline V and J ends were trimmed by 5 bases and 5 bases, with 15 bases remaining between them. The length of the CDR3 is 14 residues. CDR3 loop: CASSLDAGQETQYF. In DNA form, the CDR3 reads TGTGCCAGCAGCCTTGATGCGGGACAGGAGACCCAGTACTTC.

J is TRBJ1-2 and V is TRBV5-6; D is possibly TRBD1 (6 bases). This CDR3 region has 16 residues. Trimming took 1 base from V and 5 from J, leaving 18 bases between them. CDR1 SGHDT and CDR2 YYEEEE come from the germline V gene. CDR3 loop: CASSLWRGRQYYGYTF. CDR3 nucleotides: TGTGCCAGCAGCTTGTGGCGGGGGCGACAGTATTATGGCTACACCTTC.

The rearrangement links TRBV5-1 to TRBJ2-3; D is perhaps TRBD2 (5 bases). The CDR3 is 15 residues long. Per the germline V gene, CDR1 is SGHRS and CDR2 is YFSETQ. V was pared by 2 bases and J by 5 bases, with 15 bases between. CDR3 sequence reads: CASSFRLLLEDTQYF. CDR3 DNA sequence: TGCGCCAGCAGCTTCCGACTACTCCTCGAAGATACGCAGTATTTT.

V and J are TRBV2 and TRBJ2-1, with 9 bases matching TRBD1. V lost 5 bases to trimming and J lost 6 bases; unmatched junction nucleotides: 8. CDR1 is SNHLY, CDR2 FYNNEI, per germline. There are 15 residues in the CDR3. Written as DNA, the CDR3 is TGTGCCAGCAGTCTACAGGGGGCGCCGGGCAATGAGCAGTTCTTC. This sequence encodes CASSLQGAPGNEQFF.

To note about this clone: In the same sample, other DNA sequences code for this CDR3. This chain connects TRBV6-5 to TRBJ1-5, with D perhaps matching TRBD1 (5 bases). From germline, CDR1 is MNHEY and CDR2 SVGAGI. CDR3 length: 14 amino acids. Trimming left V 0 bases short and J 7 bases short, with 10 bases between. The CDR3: CASSYSDRGQPQHF. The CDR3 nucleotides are TGTGCCAGCAGTTACTCCGACAGAGGGCAGCCCCAGCATTTT.

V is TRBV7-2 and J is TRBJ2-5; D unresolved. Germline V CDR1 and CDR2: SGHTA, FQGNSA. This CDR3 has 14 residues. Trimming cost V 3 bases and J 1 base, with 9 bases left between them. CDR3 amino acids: CASSFKGIQETQYF. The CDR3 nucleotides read TGTGCCAGCAGCTTTAAGGGAATCCAAGAGACCCAGTACTTC.

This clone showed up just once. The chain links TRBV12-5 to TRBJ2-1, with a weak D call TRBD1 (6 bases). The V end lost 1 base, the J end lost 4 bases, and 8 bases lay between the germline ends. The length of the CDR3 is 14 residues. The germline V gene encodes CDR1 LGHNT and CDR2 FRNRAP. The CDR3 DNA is TGTGCTAGTGGTTTGGGGACAGTTTACAATGAGCAGTTCTTC. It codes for CASGLGTVYNEQFF.

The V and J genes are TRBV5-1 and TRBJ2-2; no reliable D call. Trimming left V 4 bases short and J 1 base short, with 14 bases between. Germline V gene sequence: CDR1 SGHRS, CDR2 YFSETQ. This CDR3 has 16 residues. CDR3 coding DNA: TGCGCCAGCAGCCCGAAACCGGCGGAGAACACCGGGGAGCTGTTTTTT. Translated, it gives CASSPKPAENTGELFF.

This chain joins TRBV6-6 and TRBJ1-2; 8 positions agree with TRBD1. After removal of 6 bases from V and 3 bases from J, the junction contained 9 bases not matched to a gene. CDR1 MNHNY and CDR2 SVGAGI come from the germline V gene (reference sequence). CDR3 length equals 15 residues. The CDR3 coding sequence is TGTGCCAGCAGGCACTACCCGGGACAGGACTATGGCTACACCTTC. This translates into CASRHYPGQDYGYTF.

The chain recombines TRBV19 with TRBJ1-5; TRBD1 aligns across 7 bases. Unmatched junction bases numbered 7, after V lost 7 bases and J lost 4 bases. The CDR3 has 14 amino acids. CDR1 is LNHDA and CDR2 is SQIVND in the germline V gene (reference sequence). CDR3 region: CASTQGQKNQPQHF. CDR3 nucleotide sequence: TGTGCCAGTACCCAGGGACAGAAGAATCAGCCCCAGCATTTT.

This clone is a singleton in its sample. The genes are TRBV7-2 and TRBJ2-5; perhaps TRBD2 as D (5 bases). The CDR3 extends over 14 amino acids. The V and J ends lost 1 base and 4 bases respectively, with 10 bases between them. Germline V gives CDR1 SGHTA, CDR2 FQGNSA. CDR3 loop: CASSLDGIRETQYF. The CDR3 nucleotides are TGTGCCAGCAGCTTAGACGGGATCCGAGAGACCCAGTACTTC.

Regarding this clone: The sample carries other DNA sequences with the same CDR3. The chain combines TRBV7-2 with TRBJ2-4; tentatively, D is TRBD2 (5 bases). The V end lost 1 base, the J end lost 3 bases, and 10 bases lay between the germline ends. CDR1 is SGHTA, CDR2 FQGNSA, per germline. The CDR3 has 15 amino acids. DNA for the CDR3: TGTGCCAGCAGCTTAGGAGGGTCGGGCAAAAACATTCAGTACTTC. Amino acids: CASSLGGSGKNIQYF.

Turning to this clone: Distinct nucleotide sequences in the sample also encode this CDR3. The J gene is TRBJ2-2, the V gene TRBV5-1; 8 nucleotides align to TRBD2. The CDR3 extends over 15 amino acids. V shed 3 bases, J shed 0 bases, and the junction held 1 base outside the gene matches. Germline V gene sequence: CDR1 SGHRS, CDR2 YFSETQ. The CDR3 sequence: CASSWGLANTGELFF. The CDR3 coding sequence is TGCGCCAGCAGCTGGGGACTAGCGAACACCGGGGAGCTGTTTTTT.

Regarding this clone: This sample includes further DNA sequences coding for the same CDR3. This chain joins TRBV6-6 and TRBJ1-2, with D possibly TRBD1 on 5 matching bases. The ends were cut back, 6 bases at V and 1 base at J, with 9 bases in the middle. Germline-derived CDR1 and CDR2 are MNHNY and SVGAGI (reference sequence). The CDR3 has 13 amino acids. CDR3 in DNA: TGTGCCAGCAGCTATGACAGTAACTATGGCTACACCTTC. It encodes CASSYDSNYGYTF.

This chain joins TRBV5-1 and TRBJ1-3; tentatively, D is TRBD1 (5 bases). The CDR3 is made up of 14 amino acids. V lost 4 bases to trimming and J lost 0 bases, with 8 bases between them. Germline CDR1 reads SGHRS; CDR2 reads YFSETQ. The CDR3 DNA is TGCGCCAGCAGCCCCAGGGACTCTGGAAACACCATATATTTT. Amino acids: CASSPRDSGNTIYF.

CDR3 protein: CASSTQGPVTQPQHF. The CDR3 nucleotides read TGTGCCAGCAGCACCCAGGGCCCCGTTACTCAGCCCCAGCATTTT. The rearrangement joins TRBV11-2 to TRBJ1-5, with D perhaps matching TRBD1 (5 bases). CDR1 is SGHAT, CDR2 FQNNGV, per germline. Trimming took 5 bases from V and 6 from J, leaving 17 bases between them. The CDR3 totals 15 residues.

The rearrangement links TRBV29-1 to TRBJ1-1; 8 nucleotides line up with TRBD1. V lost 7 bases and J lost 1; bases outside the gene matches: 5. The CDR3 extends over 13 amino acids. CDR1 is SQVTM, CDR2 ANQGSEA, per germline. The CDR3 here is CSGCQGANTEAFF. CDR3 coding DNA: TGCAGCGGATGTCAGGGGGCGAACACTGAAGCTTTCTTT.